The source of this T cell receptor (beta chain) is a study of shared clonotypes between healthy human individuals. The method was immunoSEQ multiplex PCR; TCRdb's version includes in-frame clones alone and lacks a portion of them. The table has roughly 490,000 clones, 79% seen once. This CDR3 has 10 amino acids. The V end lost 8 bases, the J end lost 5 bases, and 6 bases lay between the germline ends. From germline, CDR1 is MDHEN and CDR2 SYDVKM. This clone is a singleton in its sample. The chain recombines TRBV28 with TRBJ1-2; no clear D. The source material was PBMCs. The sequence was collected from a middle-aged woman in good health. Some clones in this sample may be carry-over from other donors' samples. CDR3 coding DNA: TGTGCCAGCTCGGGTTATGGCTACACCTTC. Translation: CASSGYGYTF.